This TCR beta chain was obtained from a study of graft-versus-host responses after intestinal transplantation (dated by TCRdb to the early 2020s). For the wider study: Recipients received multivisceral, liver-intestinal, or isolated intestinal transplants. All recipients received anti-thymocyte globulin induction followed by maintenance tacrolimus and steroids for three to four years. A peak of at least 4% donor T cells among recipient peripheral blood mononuclear cells was the definition used for donor T cell macrochimerism. A cohort of around 25 intestinal transplant recipients, including one retransplant, was enrolled, and 3 patients lacking pretransplant specimens were excluded. To identify alloreactive clones, pre-transplant mixed lymphocyte reaction products were sequenced and compared with unstimulated pre-transplant donor and recipient T cells. Rather than going through the commercial service, samples from a few later patients were sequenced in-house on an Illumina MiSeq and processed with MiXCR. After intestinal transplantation, graft-versus-host and host-versus-graft alloreactive T cell clones were followed in the graft, circulation and bone marrow using bulk TCR-beta CDR3 sequencing.

The germline V gene provides CDR1 MDHEN and CDR2 SYDVKM. V loses 5 bases of germline sequence and J loses 5 bases, and the interval between the two ends is 18 bases. The CDR3 contains 15 residues, cysteine and phenylalanine counted. CDR3 DNA is the only sequence kept; it has 45 bases, read in frame from the first base. To prepare the library, the immunoSEQ multiplex PCR assay was applied. For most patients, genomic DNA was isolated with the Qiagen DNeasy Blood and Tissue Kit and shipped frozen to Adaptive Biotechnologies for TCR sequencing. High-throughput TCR-beta CDR3 sequencing of genomic DNA from most patients was performed by Adaptive Biotechnologies. In the source study's methods: TCR sequencing data for roughly 17 patients were retrieved from Adaptive's ImmunoSEQ software; three other patients were processed with MiXCR and VDJtools. CD4 versus CD8 sorting errors were corrected by removing sequences found in both subsets at a frequency ratio below 5:1. Because the origin of CDR3 nucleotide sequences shared between donor and recipient could not be assigned, those sequences were removed. To count as alloreactive, a clone needed at least 2-fold expansion over unstimulated cells and a minimum CFSE-low frequency of 0.002% (template counts) or 0.001% (read counts). Clones were considered mappable if detected in sequenced pre-transplant spleen, lymph node, or MLR CFSE-low populations of the donor or recipient. The cumulative frequency of alloreactive clones was calculated as a percentage of all sequences, weighted by copy number. TCRdb holds this immuneACCESS table with in-frame rearrangements only. Some clones are missing; in checked studies, unresolved V genes explain under half, and the rest has no known cause. From that table come the V and J calls and clone size; the DNA was used to work out D and trimming. The sample includes over 100,000 clones, with 85% to 95% observed a single time. Together, the top ten hold roughly 0.11% of the sample.

Taken with the paper, the label for time point translates to: cells obtained before transplantation from donor or recipient. CD3+CD4+ and CD3+CD8+ populations were FACS-sorted from unstimulated pre-transplant donor and recipient cells taken from spleen or lymph nodes. Concerning this clone: Its cognate antigen has yet to be identified. One base away there is no much larger clone; base qualities are not given.

What the research found in general, with its limitations: In patients with donor T cell macrochimerism, the allografts had high GvH to HvG T cell clonal ratios. Early after transplant, declines in HvG clones were associated with peak levels of circulating GvH clones. GvH clones were detected in recipient bone marrow, and some appeared earlier in ileal mucosa or blood, consistent with an intestinal mucosal origin. The conclusions were limited by the relatively low number and heterogeneity of the intestinal transplant patients.

This clonotype originated in a human donor who received an intestinal transplant. The chain is made from TRBV28 and TRBJ1-2; too little of a D gene remains to name it. The starting material was unstimulated CD4+ T cells sorted from spleen or lymph node cells, obtained before intestinal transplant. The DNA is as follows: TGTGCCAGCAGTGAAGCTCATAGGGAAGAATATGGCTACACCTTC. This yields the protein CASSEAHREEYGYTF.